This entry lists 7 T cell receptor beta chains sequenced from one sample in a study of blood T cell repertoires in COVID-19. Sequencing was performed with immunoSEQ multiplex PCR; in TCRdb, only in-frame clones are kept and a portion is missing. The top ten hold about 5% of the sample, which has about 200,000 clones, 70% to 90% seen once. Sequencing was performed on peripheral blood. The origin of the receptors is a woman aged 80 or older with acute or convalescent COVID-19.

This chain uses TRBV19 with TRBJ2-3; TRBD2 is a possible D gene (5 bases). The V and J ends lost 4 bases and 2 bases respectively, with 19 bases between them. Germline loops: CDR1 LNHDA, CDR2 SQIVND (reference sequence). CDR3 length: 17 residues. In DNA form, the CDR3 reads TGTGCCAGTAGTAGCTGGAGCGCGGGTCTGTCCACAGATACGCAGTATTTT. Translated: CASSSWSAGLSTDTQYF.

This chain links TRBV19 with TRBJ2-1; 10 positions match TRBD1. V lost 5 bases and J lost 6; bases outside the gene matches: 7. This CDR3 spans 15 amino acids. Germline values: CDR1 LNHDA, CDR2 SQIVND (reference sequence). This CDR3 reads CASSFPGTGVNEQFF. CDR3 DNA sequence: TGTGCCAGTAGTTTCCCCGGGACAGGGGTCAATGAGCAGTTCTTC.

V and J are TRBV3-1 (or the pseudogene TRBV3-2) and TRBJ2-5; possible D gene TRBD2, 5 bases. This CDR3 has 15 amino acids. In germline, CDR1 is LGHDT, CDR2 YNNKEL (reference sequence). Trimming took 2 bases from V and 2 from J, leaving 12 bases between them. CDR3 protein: CASSQLSGPQETQYF. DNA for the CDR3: TGTGCCAGCAGCCAATTAAGCGGACCACAAGAGACCCAGTACTTC.

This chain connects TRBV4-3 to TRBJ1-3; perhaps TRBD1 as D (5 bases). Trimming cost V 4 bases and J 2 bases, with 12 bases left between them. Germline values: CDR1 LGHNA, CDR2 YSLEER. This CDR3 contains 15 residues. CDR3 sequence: CASSPLQGAGNTIYF. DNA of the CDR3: TGCGCCAGCAGCCCGTTGCAGGGTGCTGGAAACACCATATATTTT.

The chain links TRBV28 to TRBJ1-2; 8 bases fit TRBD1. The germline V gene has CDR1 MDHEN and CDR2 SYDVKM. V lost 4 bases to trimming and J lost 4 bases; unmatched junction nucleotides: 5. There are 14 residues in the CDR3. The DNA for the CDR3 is TGTGCCAGCAGTTCCCGACAGGGGTTCTATGGCTACACCTTC. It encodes CASSSRQGFYGYTF.

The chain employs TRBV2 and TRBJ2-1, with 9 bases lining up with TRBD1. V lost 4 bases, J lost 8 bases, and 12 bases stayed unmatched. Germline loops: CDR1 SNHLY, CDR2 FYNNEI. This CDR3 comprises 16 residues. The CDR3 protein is CASSGRRDRVVHEQFF. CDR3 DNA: TGTGCCAGCAGTGGACGCCGGGACAGGGTGGTCCATGAGCAGTTCTTC.

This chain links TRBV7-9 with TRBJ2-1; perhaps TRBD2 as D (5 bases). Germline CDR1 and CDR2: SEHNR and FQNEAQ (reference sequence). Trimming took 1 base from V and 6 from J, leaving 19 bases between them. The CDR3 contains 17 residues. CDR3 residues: CASSLGFVGVIGNEQFF. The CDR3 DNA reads TGTGCCAGCAGCTTAGGGTTTGTCGGGGTTATAGGCAATGAGCAGTTCTTC.